Listed below are T cell receptor beta chains from one sample, sequenced in a study of vaccination and CD4 T cells after COVID-19. These receptors' antigens are unknown. TCRdb re-called the PCR reads with MiXCR, one entry per CDR3 protein. Of around 26,000 distinct CDR3 sequences detected, about 41% appear once; the ten largest clones hold approximately 11%. Sequenced material: CD4+ T cells from blood, cultured in vitro. The receptors come from a human donor who had recovered from COVID-19. The CDR3 runs from the conserved cysteine through the conserved F or W. The order of the fields is CDR3 protein, J gene, V gene.

cdr3_aa: CASSYTGLAGNNEQFF
j_call: TRBJ2-1
v_call: TRBV6-2/TRBV6-3

cdr3_aa: CASSYWGQGTGNTIYF
j_call: TRBJ1-3
v_call: TRBV6-5

cdr3_aa: CASSRQGDYGYTF
j_call: TRBJ1-2
v_call: TRBV2

cdr3_aa: CASSIDRGSEKLFF
j_call: TRBJ1-4
v_call: TRBV2

cdr3_aa: CASSLTGDGNSPLHF
j_call: TRBJ1-6
v_call: TRBV7-3

cdr3_aa: CASSQGGRDRVDQANAFF
j_call: TRBJ1-1
v_call: TRBV4-2

cdr3_aa: CASRRQSNYGYTF
j_call: TRBJ1-2
v_call: TRBV6-1

cdr3_aa: CATGGQPNTEAFF
j_call: TRBJ1-1
v_call: TRBV5-6

cdr3_aa: CASSQEVSYGTGGVEQYF
j_call: TRBJ2-7
v_call: TRBV4-3

cdr3_aa: CASTGGPYGYTF
j_call: TRBJ1-2
v_call: TRBV2

cdr3_aa: CASSEAASETQYF
j_call: TRBJ2-3
v_call: TRBV2

cdr3_aa: CSARFPKSFANEQFF
j_call: TRBJ2-1
v_call: TRBV20-1

cdr3_aa: CASSPPSGGASYEQYF
j_call: TRBJ2-7
v_call: TRBV14

cdr3_aa: CSAMDRSGNTIYF
j_call: TRBJ1-3
v_call: TRBV20-1

cdr3_aa: CASSLDPYQETQYF
j_call: TRBJ2-5
v_call: TRBV11-3

cdr3_aa: CASSEYQNTEAFF
j_call: TRBJ1-1
v_call: TRBV25-1

cdr3_aa: CASSLVREETQYF
j_call: TRBJ2-5
v_call: TRBV7-3

cdr3_aa: CSAPGTSRTDTQYF
j_call: TRBJ2-3
v_call: TRBV20-1

cdr3_aa: CSASGDQETQYF
j_call: TRBJ2-5
v_call: TRBV20-1

cdr3_aa: CAISGEDSPLHF
j_call: TRBJ1-6
v_call: TRBV10-3

cdr3_aa: CASSLAGIGYEQYF
j_call: TRBJ2-7
v_call: TRBV7-9

cdr3_aa: CASRTGFSVETQYF
j_call: TRBJ2-5
v_call: TRBV6-1

cdr3_aa: CASSRTTGLWGTDTQYF
j_call: TRBJ2-3
v_call: TRBV14

cdr3_aa: CASSLRIAKNIQYF
j_call: TRBJ2-4
v_call: TRBV11-3

cdr3_aa: CASTLGTVNTEAFF
j_call: TRBJ1-1
v_call: TRBV12-3/TRBV12-4

cdr3_aa: CASNGQGFAGANVLTF
j_call: TRBJ2-6
v_call: TRBV28

cdr3_aa: CASSTNGLRETQYF
j_call: TRBJ2-5
v_call: TRBV7-7

cdr3_aa: CASSLAGKRANNEQFF
j_call: TRBJ2-1
v_call: TRBV5-4

cdr3_aa: CASSEAPGYSNQPQHF
j_call: TRBJ1-5
v_call: TRBV6-1

cdr3_aa: CASSYSDSYEQYF
j_call: TRBJ2-7
v_call: TRBV6-2/TRBV6-3

cdr3_aa: CASATGGWDNEQFF
j_call: TRBJ2-1
v_call: TRBV12-3/TRBV12-4

cdr3_aa: CASSGGLAGETQYF
j_call: TRBJ2-5
v_call: TRBV5-4

cdr3_aa: CASSSNVNSPLHF
j_call: TRBJ1-6
v_call: TRBV2

cdr3_aa: CSALPWDTEAFF
j_call: TRBJ1-1
v_call: TRBV20-1

cdr3_aa: CAWSPVGLAGVSNEQFF
j_call: TRBJ2-1
v_call: TRBV30

cdr3_aa: CASSYSDGYTF
j_call: TRBJ1-2
v_call: TRBV6-5

cdr3_aa: CAIRREGSNEQFF
j_call: TRBJ2-1
v_call: TRBV10-3

cdr3_aa: CASSQDPTGRNNQPQHF
j_call: TRBJ1-5
v_call: TRBV4-2

cdr3_aa: CATSGGTGYGYTF
j_call: TRBJ1-2
v_call: TRBV24-1

cdr3_aa: CSARGAGQGVGAPFYNEQFF
j_call: TRBJ2-1
v_call: TRBV20-1

cdr3_aa: CASSYSTGLAGGRRDTQYF
j_call: TRBJ2-3
v_call: TRBV6-5

cdr3_aa: CATSDPRQINSPLHF
j_call: TRBJ1-6
v_call: TRBV24-1

cdr3_aa: CATGDGGIYEQYF
j_call: TRBJ2-7
v_call: TRBV24-1

cdr3_aa: CASSLWTSGAYEQYF
j_call: TRBJ2-7
v_call: TRBV12-3/TRBV12-4

cdr3_aa: CASSFSPFSYEQYF
j_call: TRBJ2-7
v_call: TRBV27

cdr3_aa: CASSLGQATYNEQFF
j_call: TRBJ2-1
v_call: TRBV18

cdr3_aa: CASTMGGAGGTNYGYTF
j_call: TRBJ1-2
v_call: TRBV10-2

cdr3_aa: CASRRDSTRNSPLHF
j_call: TRBJ1-6
v_call: TRBV6-1

cdr3_aa: CASSRRSGQPIF
j_call: TRBJ2-7
v_call: TRBV25-1

cdr3_aa: CSAGLGGYEQYF
j_call: TRBJ2-7
v_call: TRBV20-1

cdr3_aa: CASSVGGKINTDTQYF
j_call: TRBJ2-3
v_call: TRBV9

cdr3_aa: CASSLYRGSGYEQYF
j_call: TRBJ2-7
v_call: TRBV11-3

cdr3_aa: CASTCPGTGLFNYSNQPQHF
j_call: TRBJ1-5
v_call: TRBV6-1

cdr3_aa: CASSPRDYEQYF
j_call: TRBJ2-7
v_call: TRBV6-2/TRBV6-3

cdr3_aa: CSARKQGYSSYEQYF
j_call: TRBJ2-7
v_call: TRBV20-1

cdr3_aa: CSARPGGSDTQYF
j_call: TRBJ2-3
v_call: TRBV20-1

cdr3_aa: CAISESTSGADTQYF
j_call: TRBJ2-3
v_call: TRBV10-3

cdr3_aa: CASSLAGIAGNTIYF
j_call: TRBJ1-3
v_call: TRBV12-3/TRBV12-4

cdr3_aa: CAISDRVETQYF
j_call: TRBJ2-5
v_call: TRBV6-2/TRBV6-3